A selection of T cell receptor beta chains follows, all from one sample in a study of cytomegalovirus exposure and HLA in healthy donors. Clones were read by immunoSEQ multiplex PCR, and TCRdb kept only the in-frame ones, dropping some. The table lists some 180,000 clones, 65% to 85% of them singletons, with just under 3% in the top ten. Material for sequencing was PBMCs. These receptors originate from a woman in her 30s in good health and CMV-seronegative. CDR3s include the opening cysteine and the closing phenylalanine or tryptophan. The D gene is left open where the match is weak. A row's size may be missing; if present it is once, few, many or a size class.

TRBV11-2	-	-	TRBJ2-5	TGTGCCAGCAGCTTTAGTGCCAGGGAGACCCAGTACTTC	CASSFSARETQYF
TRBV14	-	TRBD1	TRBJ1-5	TGTGCCAGCAGCCACCCAACGGACAGGGTTGATGAGCCCCAGCATTTT	CASSHPTDRVDEPQHF
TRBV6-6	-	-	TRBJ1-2	TGTGCCAGCAGTGCCCTGGGACATCCGCCGCCCTATGGCTACACCTTC	CASSALGHPPPYGYTF
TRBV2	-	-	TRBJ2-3	TGTGCCAGCAGACTTGGGAGCGGATTACCGAGCACAGATACGCAGTATTTT	CASRLGSGLPSTDTQYF
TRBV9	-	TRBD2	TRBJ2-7	TGTGCCAGCAGCGTAGGATCGCTAGCGGGAGGCGGCGAGCAGTACTTC	CASSVGSLAGGGEQYF
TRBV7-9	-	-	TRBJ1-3	TGTGCCAGCAGCTTAGAGGGGGAGAGAAACACCATATATTTT	CASSLEGERNTIYF
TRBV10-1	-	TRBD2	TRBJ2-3	TGCGCCAGCAGTGAGGCTAGCGGGGCGATGGATACGCAGTATTTT	CASSEASGAMDTQYF
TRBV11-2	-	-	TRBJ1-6	TGTGCCAGCAGCTTCCGGGCAGGGTTGGATTCACCCCTCCACTTT	CASSFRAGLDSPLHF
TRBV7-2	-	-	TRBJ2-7	TGTGCCAGCAGCCTAAGCGGACTCGCCTACGAGCAGTACTTC	CASSLSGLAYEQYF
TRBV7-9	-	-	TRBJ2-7	TGTGCCAGCAGCTTAGGAGTAGCCAGCGAGCAGTACTTC	CASSLGVASEQYF
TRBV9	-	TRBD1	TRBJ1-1	TGTGCCAGCAGCGTAGGGACAGGTGAAGCTTTCTTT	CASSVGTGEAFF
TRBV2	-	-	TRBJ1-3	TGTGCCAGCAGTGAAGGGTCGGAAGGGGCTGGAAACACCATATATTTT	CASSEGSEGAGNTIYF
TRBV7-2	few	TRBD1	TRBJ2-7	TGTGCCAGCAGCTCGCGGACAGGGGGCTACGAGCAGTACTTC	CASSSRTGGYEQYF
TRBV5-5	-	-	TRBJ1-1	TGTGCCAGCAGCTTGGGAGGGGGCACTGAAGCTTTCTTT	CASSLGGGTEAFF
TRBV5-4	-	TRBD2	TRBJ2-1	TGTGCCAGCAGCCAGGTAGCGGGATCCCTCCAGAATGAGCAGTTCTTC	CASSQVAGSLQNEQFF
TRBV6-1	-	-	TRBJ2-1	TGTGCCAGCAGTGAATATTCCCACGAGGGCAACAATGAGCAGTTCTTC	CASSEYSHEGNNEQFF
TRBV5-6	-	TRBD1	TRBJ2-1	TGTGCCAGCAGCCCGAGGGGACACAGGGGATTCAATGAGCAGTTCTTC	CASSPRGHRGFNEQFF
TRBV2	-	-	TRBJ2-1	TGTGCCAGCACTCGAGTGCGATACAATGAGCAGTTCTTC	CASTRVRYNEQFF
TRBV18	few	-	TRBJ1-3	TGTGCCAGCTCACCACAGGGGACTCCCTCTGGAAACACCATATATTTT	CASSPQGTPSGNTIYF
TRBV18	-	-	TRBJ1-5	TGTGCCAGCTCACCGGCGACAGGCAATCAGCCCCAGCATTTT	CASSPATGNQPQHF
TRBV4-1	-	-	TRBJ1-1	TGCGCCAGCAGCCAAGGATCGGGCACTGAAGCTTTCTTT	CASSQGSGTEAFF
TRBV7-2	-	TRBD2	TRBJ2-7	TGTGCCAGCAGCTCACTTCAGGCGGGACTAGGGGCCTTGCAGTACTTC	CASSSLQAGLGALQYF
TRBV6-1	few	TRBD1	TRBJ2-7	TGTGCCAGCAGCCAATCCGGGACAGGGACCTACGAGCAGTACTTC	CASSQSGTGTYEQYF
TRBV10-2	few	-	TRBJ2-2	TGCGCCAGCAGTGAGTCGGGTGGGGGCGGACGGACCGGGGAGCTGTTTTTT	CASSESGGGGRTGELFF
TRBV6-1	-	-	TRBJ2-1	TGTGCCAGCAAGGGGGAGCATGAGCAGTTCTTC	CASKGEHEQFF
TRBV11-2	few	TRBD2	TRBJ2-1	TGTGCCAGCCGGACTAGCGCCCCCAAAAGCGCAAACAATGAGCAGTTCTTC	CASRTSAPKSANNEQFF
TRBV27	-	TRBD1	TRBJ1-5	TGTGCCAGCAGTCTACAGGGGAACAATCAGCCCCAGCATTTT	CASSLQGNNQPQHF
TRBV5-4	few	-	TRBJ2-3	TGTGCCAGCAGCTTGGAGGGTAGCGGTTCTAGCACAGATACGCAGTATTTT	CASSLEGSGSSTDTQYF
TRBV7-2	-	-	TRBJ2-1	TGTGCCAGCAGCTTAAGTTTCAGGAATGAGCAGTTCTTC	CASSLSFRNEQFF
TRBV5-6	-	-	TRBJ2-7	TGTGCCAGCAGACCTATTGGGGACAACTACGAGCAGTACTTC	CASRPIGDNYEQYF
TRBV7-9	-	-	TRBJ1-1	TGTGCCAGCAGCTTTGAGGGCCCCACTGAAGCTTTCTTT	CASSFEGPTEAFF
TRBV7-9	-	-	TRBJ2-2	TGTGCCAGCAGCTTAGTAGGGGGTTCTGCCGGGGAGCTGTTTTTT	CASSLVGGSAGELFF
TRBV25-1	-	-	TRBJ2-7	TGTGCCAGCAGTGATACTCGACAAATCTACGAGCAGTACTTC	CASSDTRQIYEQYF
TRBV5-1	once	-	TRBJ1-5	TGCGCCAGCAGCTTGGATTCGGGGTACAATCAGCCCCAGCATTTT	CASSLDSGYNQPQHF
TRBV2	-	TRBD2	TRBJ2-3	TGTGCCAGCAGTGAAGGTCTAGCGGAAGATACGCAGTATTTT	CASSEGLAEDTQYF
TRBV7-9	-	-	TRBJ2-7	TGTGCCAGCAGCTTAGCGGGAGCGATCTACGAGCAGTACTTC	CASSLAGAIYEQYF
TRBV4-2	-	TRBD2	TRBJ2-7	TGTGCCAGCAGCCAAGGGGTTCAGCGGGGGGCCTACGAGCAGTACTTC	CASSQGVQRGAYEQYF
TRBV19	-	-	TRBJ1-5	TGTGCCAGTAAGGGTCCCGGACAGACCAATCAGCCCCAGCATTTT	CASKGPGQTNQPQHF
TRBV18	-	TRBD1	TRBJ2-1	TGTGCCAGCTCACCATCGAAGGGACAGGGAAACAATGAGCAGTTCTTC	CASSPSKGQGNNEQFF
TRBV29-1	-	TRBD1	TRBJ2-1	TGCAGCGTTGGGGGACAGGGTTTTAATGAGCAGTTCTTC	CSVGGQGFNEQFF
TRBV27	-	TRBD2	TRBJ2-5	TGTGCCAGCAGTTTGTCAGCGGGGCGCCAAGAGACCCAGTACTTC	CASSLSAGRQETQYF
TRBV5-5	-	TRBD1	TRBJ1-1	TGTGCCAGCAGCGCGATGGGACAGGTTTTCGCTGAAGCTTTCTTT	CASSAMGQVFAEAFF
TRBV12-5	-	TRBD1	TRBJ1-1	TGTGCTAGTGGTCTCGGACCCAAACAACAGGGGACTAACACTGAAGCTTTCTTT	CASGLGPKQQGTNTEAFF
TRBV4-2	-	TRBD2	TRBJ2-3	TGTGCCAGCAGCCAAGAATGGACCCCCCCGGGAGGGATTCTGGGGAGAGATACGCAGTATTTT	CASSQEWTPPGGILGRDTQYF
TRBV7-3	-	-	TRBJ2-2	TGTGCCAGCAGGGGGCCGGGCGGGGAGCTGTTTTTT	CASRGPGGELFF
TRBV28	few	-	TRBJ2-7	TGTGCCAGCAGTTCCCCTCGCGAGCAGTACTTC	CASSSPREQYF
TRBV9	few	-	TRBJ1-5	TGTGCCAGCAGCGTAGGGGACACATATCAGCCCCAGCATTTT	CASSVGDTYQPQHF
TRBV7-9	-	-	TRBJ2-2	TGTGCCAGCAGCTCCAACAGGGGAGGACTCGCCGGGGAGCTGTTTTTT	CASSSNRGGLAGELFF
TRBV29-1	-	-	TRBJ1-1	TGCAGCGCACTCTTCGCGGAATGGAACACTGAAGCTTTCTTT	CSALFAEWNTEAFF
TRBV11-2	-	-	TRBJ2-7	TGTGCCAGCAGCTTAGATAGAATGGTGCAGTACTTC	CASSLDRMVQYF
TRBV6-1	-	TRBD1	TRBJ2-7	TGTGCCAGCAGCAGGGGACAGACCTACGAGCAGTACTTC	CASSRGQTYEQYF
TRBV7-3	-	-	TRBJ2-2	TGTGCCAGCTCAGGATCGGGGACCGGGGAGCTGTTTTTT	CASSGSGTGELFF
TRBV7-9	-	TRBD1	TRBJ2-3	TGTGCCAGCAGCCCCGGACAGGGATCAGATACGCAGTATTTT	CASSPGQGSDTQYF